What follows are 22 T cell receptor beta chains derived from one specimen sequenced in a study of T cells in localized non-small cell lung cancer (dated by TCRdb to the early 2020s). Library preparation employed the immunoSEQ multiplex PCR assay. TCRdb limited this immuneACCESS table to in-frame rearrangements with V and J called. A share of clones is missing; checked studies link under half to unresolved V genes, and the rest is unexplained. The sample yields approximately 83,000 clones; more than 70% were counted once. 20% to 25% of the sample is held by the ten biggest clonotypes. The source material was peripheral blood, sampled before any cancer treatment. These receptors originate from a woman aged 35 to 75 with stage I squamous cell lung carcinoma.

This sequence joins TRBV7-3 and TRBJ2-5, with D possibly matching TRBD2 (5 bases). This CDR3 spans 19 amino acids. V was shortened by 1 base and J by 0 bases, with 21 bases between the two germline ends. Germline-derived CDR1 and CDR2 are SGHTA and FQGTGA. The CDR3 protein is CASSLKSPTIWTYQETQYF. The CDR3 region has the DNA TGTGCCAGCAGCTTAAAGTCTCCCACCATCTGGACTTACCAAGAGACCCAGTACTTC.

In regard to this clone: The same CDR3 can be traced to other DNA sequences in this sample. The chain recombines TRBV2 with TRBJ2-5; no clear D gene. V was trimmed by 2 bases and J by 3 bases, leaving 1 base between them. CDR3 length: 11 amino acids. Looked up from germline, CDR1 is SNHLY and CDR2 is FYNNEI. CDR3 protein: CASSEKETQYF. In DNA, the CDR3 is TGTGCCAGCAGTGAAAAAGAGACCCAGTACTTC. Based on the CDR3 plus reference TRBV2 and TRBJ2-5, the full variable domain is EPEVTQTPSHQVTQMGQEVILRCVPISNHLYFYWYRQILGQKVEFLVSFYNNEISEKSEIFDDQFSVERPDGSNFTLKIRSTKLEDSAMYFCASSEKETQYFGPGTRLLVL.

The chain combines TRBV5-1 with TRBJ2-3; no definite D call. V was shortened by 0 bases and J by 4 bases, with 9 bases between the two germline ends. The CDR3 runs 14 residues. The V gene's germline CDR1 is SGHRS and CDR2 YFSETQ. The CDR3 coding sequence is TGCGCCAGCAGCTTGGGTAATAACGCAGATACGCAGTATTTT. It codes for CASSLGNNADTQYF.

This rearrangement joins TRBV4-2 to TRBJ2-1, with D maybe TRBD2 (6 bases). Germline CDR1 reads LGHNA; CDR2 reads YNFKEQ. The CDR3 runs to 16 residues. V was clipped by 0 bases and J by 4 bases, with 13 bases between them. In DNA form, the CDR3 reads TGTGCCAGCAGCCAAGATCTCCCCGGGGGATACAATGAGCAGTTCTTC. Translation: CASSQDLPGGYNEQFF.

The genes are TRBV7-9 and TRBJ2-1, with 11 bases that match TRBD1. CDR1 is SEHNR and CDR2 is FQNEAQ in the germline V gene (reference sequence). This CDR3 spans 15 amino acids. The trim removed 5 bases at V and 7 bases at J, leaving 7 bases unmatched. The CDR3 DNA reads TGTGCCAGCAGCCCCCGGGACAGGGGGTCGAATGAGCAGTTCTTC. Protein: CASSPRDRGSNEQFF. Full variable domain (remainder filled in from reference TRBV7-9 and TRBJ2-1): DTGVSQNPRHKITKRGQNVTFRCDPISEHNRLYWYRQTLGQGPEFLTYFQNEAQLEKSRLLSDRFSAERPKGSFSTLEIQRTEQGDSAMYLCASSPRDRGSNEQFFGPGTRLTVL.

The V and J genes are TRBV27 and TRBJ1-1; 7 positions agree with TRBD1. Germline V CDR1 and CDR2: MNHEY, SMNVEV (reference sequence). V was pared by 2 bases and J by 5 bases, with 5 bases of the junction left unmatched. The CDR3 totals 14 residues. This CDR3 reads CASSLRQGWTEAFF. The CDR3 region has the DNA TGTGCCAGCAGTTTACGACAGGGTTGGACTGAAGCTTTCTTT.

This rearrangement joins TRBV6-4 to TRBJ2-3; D is unresolved. This CDR3 is 14 amino acids long. Trimming removed 7 bases at V and 4 bases at J, with 15 bases between. CDR1 and CDR2 from the germline V gene are MRHNA and SNTAGT. CDR3 region: CASTPGPGSDTQYF. The CDR3 bases are TGTGCCAGCACTCCGGGTCCGGGTTCAGATACGCAGTATTTT.

The V call is TRBV2, the J call TRBJ2-6, with TRBD2 identical over 10 bases. Germline loops: CDR1 SNHLY, CDR2 FYNNEI. With V trimmed by 6 bases and J by 1 base, 12 bases remained unmatched. The CDR3 sequence is 19 residues long. CDR3 amino acids: CASRYYTGTSVSGANVLTF. CDR3 coding DNA: TGTGCCAGCAGGTATTATACCGGGACTAGCGTATCTGGGGCCAACGTCCTGACTTTC.

This chain uses TRBV5-6 with TRBJ1-4; a weak D match, TRBD1 (5 bases). Looked up from germline, CDR1 is SGHDT and CDR2 is YYEEEE. V lost 2 bases to trimming and J lost 7 bases, with 15 bases between them. This CDR3 is 15 amino acids long. CDR3 amino acids: CASSFGATEGEKLFF. CDR3 nucleotides: TGTGCCAGCAGCTTTGGGGCAACTGAGGGTGAAAAACTGTTTTTT.

The rearrangement links TRBV5-1 to TRBJ1-1; 9 bases match TRBD1. The germline gives CDR1 SGHRS, CDR2 YFSETQ. The CDR3 is 15 residues long. The junction had 5 bases not matched to a gene; V was cut back by 4 bases and J by 1 base. The CDR3 here is CASSRDRVSNTEAFF. The DNA for the CDR3 is TGCGCCAGCAGCCGGGACAGGGTTTCGAACACTGAAGCTTTCTTT.

The chain carries TRBV5-4 and TRBJ1-2; TRBD1 agrees at 9 bases. Looked up from germline, CDR1 is SGHNT and CDR2 is YYREEE (reference sequence). The trim removed 4 bases at V and 2 bases at J, leaving 6 bases unmatched. The CDR3 totals 15 residues. CDR3 nucleotide sequence: TGTGCCAGCAGCCTGGACAGGGGTCAAAACTATGGCTACACCTTC. This sequence encodes CASSLDRGQNYGYTF.

This clone was counted only a few times. A single base is all that separates this from a far larger clone, so a read error is likely. In the same sample, other DNA sequences code for this CDR3. This chain joins TRBV4-1 and TRBJ2-7; D uncertain. Germline-derived CDR1 and CDR2 are MGHRA and YSYEKL. V lost 0 bases, J lost 6 bases, and 12 bases lay in between. The CDR3 runs to 14 residues. The chain's CDR3 is CASSQDGERFEQYF. The CDR3 nucleotides read TGCGCCAGCAGCCAAGACGGCGAGCGTTTCGAGCAGTACTTC.

The rearrangement links TRBV6-5 to TRBJ1-1; D possibly corresponds to TRBD1 (5 bases). Germline lookup yields CDR1 MNHEY and CDR2 SVGAGI. This CDR3 region has 15 residues. The V gene lost 4 bases and the J gene lost 1 base, with 13 bases spanning the gap. The CDR3: CASSSRGRENTEAFF. CDR3 coding DNA: TGTGCCAGCAGTTCACGGGGACGAGAGAACACTGAAGCTTTCTTT.

The rearrangement links TRBV27 to TRBJ1-1; the match to TRBD1 covers 8 bases. CDR3 length: 15 amino acids. Per the germline V gene, CDR1 is MNHEY and CDR2 is SMNVEV (reference sequence). The ends lost 4 bases at V and 7 bases at J; junction bases unmatched: 11. The CDR3 loop reads CASSSRTGSNVEAFF. In DNA form, the CDR3 reads TGTGCCAGCAGTTCACGGACAGGGAGTAACGTTGAAGCTTTCTTT.

The CDR3: CASSTLWEPNTEAFF. DNA for the CDR3: TGTGCCAGCAGCACCCTCTGGGAGCCGAACACTGAAGCTTTCTTT. V gene TRBV6-1 combines with J gene TRBJ1-1; D remains ambiguous. CDR1 MNHNS and CDR2 SASEGT come from the germline V gene. The CDR3 has 15 amino acids. V gave up 6 bases and J gave up 1 base, with 15 bases separating them.

The V and J genes are TRBV11-2 and TRBJ1-1; D uncertain. Trimming shortened V by 7 bases and J by 1 base, and 13 bases separated the two germline ends. The CDR3 runs 14 residues. Germline-derived CDR1 and CDR2 are SGHAT and FQNNGV. CDR3 amino acids: CASKPAPKNTEAFF. CDR3 nucleotides: TGTGCCAGCAAACCTGCACCGAAGAACACTGAAGCTTTCTTT.

The chain employs TRBV2 and TRBJ1-2; TRBD1 matches 9 bases. Germline loops: CDR1 SNHLY, CDR2 FYNNEI. This CDR3 has 13 amino acids. V was clipped by 5 bases and J by 8 bases; unmatched bases: 6. CDR3 loop: CASSSGQGRGYTF. CDR3 in DNA: TGTGCCAGCAGTTCAGGACAGGGGCGAGGCTACACCTTC. Full variable domain (missing parts from reference TRBV2 and TRBJ1-2): EPEVTQTPSHQVTQMGQEVILRCVPISNHLYFYWYRQILGQKVEFLVSFYNNEISEKSEIFDDQFSVERPDGSNFTLKIRSTKLEDSAMYFCASSSGQGRGYTFGSGTRLTVV.

The chain recombines TRBV6-5 with TRBJ1-3; a weak D match, TRBD1 (5 bases). Germline lookup yields CDR1 MNHEY and CDR2 SVGAGI. The CDR3 contains 15 residues. V dropped 0 bases and J dropped 0 bases, with 6 bases sitting between them. This CDR3 reads CASSYSDISGNTIYF. The CDR3 bases are TGTGCCAGCAGTTACTCGGACATCTCTGGAAACACCATATATTTT.

The rearrangement uses TRBV5-1 and TRBJ1-3; D may be TRBD1 (5 bases). Germline loops: CDR1 SGHRS, CDR2 YFSETQ. V was pared by 5 bases and J by 2 bases, with 14 bases between. The CDR3 length is 15 residues. For the CDR3, the DNA is TGCGCCAGCAGAGATGGGGGGGAGACTGGAAACACCATATATTTT. Its protein product is CASRDGGETGNTIYF.

The V gene is TRBV15, the J gene TRBJ1-4; D is undetermined. This CDR3 is 14 amino acids long. Germline values: CDR1 LNHNV, CDR2 YYDKDF (reference sequence). V lost 9 bases, J lost 8 bases, and 19 bases lay in between. The CDR3 spells CATSGRPVGEKLFF. The DNA for the CDR3 is TGTGCCACTAGTGGACGGCCGGTAGGGGAAAAACTGTTTTTT.

J is TRBJ2-3 and V is TRBV6-5, with D hard to call. The CDR3 spans 13 residues. Between the trimmed V and J ends, which lost 7 bases and 2 bases, there was a span of 10 bases. Germline CDR1 MNHEY, CDR2 SVGAGI. The CDR3 nucleotides are TGTGCCAGCACAGACGGAAACACAGATACGCAGTATTTT. This codes for CASTDGNTDTQYF.

The V call is TRBV6-5, the J call TRBJ1-3; D remains unclear. The CDR3 extends over 13 amino acids. V lost 7 bases to trimming and J lost 0 bases, with 7 bases between them. Germline CDR1 is MNHEY and CDR2 is SVGAGI. The CDR3 loop is CASKTGSGNTIYF. The CDR3 DNA reads TGTGCCAGCAAGACGGGCTCTGGAAACACCATATATTTT.